This TCR beta chain was obtained from a study of sequential checkpoint blockade in melanoma. Study overall: Patients were randomized 1:1 to nivolumab-then-ipilimumab or ipilimumab-then-nivolumab first-line. After both sequences, patients received maintenance nivolumab.

Treatment given: randomized to nivolumab then ipilimumab (arm A) or the reverse (arm B). No patient had prior DNA-damaging chemotherapy. From thawed PBMCs, live CD3+CD8+ cells negative for CD19 and CD56 were sorted. TCRdb's table, derived via immunoSEQ multiplex PCR, lists solely in-frame clones and lacks some. The data contain roughly 30,000 clones, less than 90% of them seen just once; the ten biggest clones take up over 20%. The CDR3 runs 13 residues. The V end was cut by 2 bases, the J end by 12 bases, with 14 bases between. CDR1 is SEHNR and CDR2 is FQNEAQ in the germline V gene (reference sequence).

The material was CD8+ T cells sorted from blood (inferred from file names), obtained from a patient given nivolumab and ipilimumab in sequence. The V call is TRBV7-9, the J call TRBJ2-4; D may be TRBD2 (5 bases). The receptor's source is a human donor with melanoma. CDR3 residues: CASSLLLEVDQYF. CDR3 sequence (DNA): TGTGCCAGCAGCTTACTACTGGAGGTAGATCAGTACTTC.